This T cell receptor beta chain was captured by sequencing in a study of blood T cell repertoires in COVID-19. About the research overall: Samples taken during acute and convalescent COVID-19 were collected in the United States, Italy and Spain. T cells, B-cell-depleted T cells, or PBMCs supplied cDNA or gDNA.

Per the study methods: Reference gene primer amplification gave nucleated cell count estimates. Clones were read by immunoSEQ multiplex PCR, and TCRdb kept only the in-frame ones, dropping some. V, J and clone size reflect that table, while D and trimming were determined from the DNA. This table has around 26,000 clones, approximately 90% appearing once. CDR1 and CDR2 from the germline V gene are MDHEN and SYDVKM. The CDR3 has 14 residues. The V segment lost 6 bases and the J segment 7 bases; nucleotides outside the gene matches: 6. The rearrangement uses TRBV28 and TRBJ2-7, with 13 bases identical to TRBD2. The TCR originated in a human donor with active COVID-19. The donor label of this sample is uncertain. The material sequenced was peripheral blood. DNA for the CDR3: TGTGCCAGCAGCGGACTAGCGGGAGTAGGGGAGCAGTACTTC. It encodes CASSGLAGVGEQYF.